This section outlines one T cell receptor beta chain sequence together with its context. Its matching antigen is unknown. This sample stems from a study of cytotoxic CD8 clonotypes in ibrutinib-treated CLL. The length of the CDR3 is 13 residues. The V gene lost 3 bases and the J gene lost 7 bases, with 12 bases spanning the gap. CDR1 is MDHEN, CDR2 SYDVKM, per germline. Points from the study as a whole: Rising at ibrutinib response, clonality subsequently fell back toward baseline at progression. The clonality rise at ibrutinib response reflected private clonotype expansion.

The repertoire was sequenced with immunoSEQ multiplex PCR; TCRdb's copy has only in-frame clones and lacks some. In the table there are approximately 100,000 clones, under 70% of which are singletons. The chain is built from TRBV28 and TRBJ1-2; D perhaps matches TRBD1 (6 bases). Sequencing was performed on PBMCs, taken after 24 months of ibrutinib treatment. This TCR came from a human donor with chronic lymphocytic leukemia. The CDR3 is CASSLGGGSGYTF. As DNA, the CDR3 is TGTGCCAGCAGTTTGGGAGGGGGGAGTGGCTACACCTTC.